This T cell receptor beta chain was observed in a study of response to subunit inactivated influenza vaccine. This clonotype was seen a handful of times. MiXCR, applied by TCRdb to the RT-PCR reads, yields one record per CDR3 protein. The sample contains about 540,000 distinct CDR3 sequences, around 21% of which appear only once. V lost 1 base and J 4 bases, leaving 5 bases between the germline ends. The CDR3 length is 12 residues. The germline gives CDR1 SQVTM, CDR2 ANQGSEA. The same specimen was also included in a second study, on T cells expressing NK-cell markers. That paper notes: TCR beta cDNA was made by 5'RACE template switching with UMIs.

Sample: CD4+ T cells sorted from PBMCs, taken less than 13 days after vaccination. The sequence derives from a man aged 50-60 years who received an inactivated influenza vaccine. V usage is TRBV29-1 and J usage is TRBJ2-1; D is ambiguous. CDR3 in DNA: TGCAGCGTTGAAGTAAGATACAATGAGCAGTTCTTC. This encodes CSVEVRYNEQFF.